A single sample gave rise to the 9 T cell receptor beta chains below, sequenced in a study of OX40 agonist ivuxolimab in advanced cancers. Method: immunoSEQ multiplex PCR; TCRdb's copy keeps in-frame clones and lacks some. This sample has around 39,000 clones, with nearly 80% found just once. Sequencing used CD4+ or CD8+ T cells sorted from blood, obtained in a trial of the OX40 agonist ivuxolimab. These receptors originate from an adult with an advanced solid tumor such as melanoma, head and neck, liver or kidney cancer.

The J gene is TRBJ1-1, the V gene TRBV6-1, with D perhaps matching TRBD1 (5 bases). The CDR3 contains 14 residues. V gave up 4 bases and J gave up 0 bases, with 9 bases separating them. Germline-derived CDR1 and CDR2 are MNHNS and SASEGT. The chain's CDR3 is CASSAGLLNTEAFF. The DNA for the CDR3 is TGTGCCAGCAGTGCGGGACTCCTGAACACTGAAGCTTTCTTT.

There are a few counts of this clone. The rearrangement uses TRBV9 and TRBJ1-3; D perhaps matches TRBD1 (5 bases). V shed 0 bases and J shed 3 bases, with 16 bases lying between them. The CDR3 sequence is 17 residues long. Per the germline V gene, CDR1 is SGDLS and CDR2 is YYNGEE. The CDR3 spells CASSVAPEGSGGNTIYF. The CDR3 DNA sequence: TGTGCCAGCAGCGTAGCTCCGGAGGGGAGTGGTGGAAACACCATATATTTT. The full variable domain, with the rest looked up from reference TRBV9 and TRBJ1-3, is DSGVTQTPKHLITATGQRVTLRCSPRSGDLSVYWYQQSLDQGLQFLIQYYNGEERAKGNILERFSAQQFPDLHSELNLSSLELGDSALYFCASSVAPEGSGGNTIYFGEGSWLTVV.

CDR3 DNA: TGTGCCAGCAGGACATATAGGAGACAGGGAGTGACAGATACGCAGTATTTT. Translated: CASRTYRRQGVTDTQYF. This sequence joins TRBV7-4 and TRBJ2-3; 7 bases are shared with TRBD1. The CDR3 runs to 17 residues. V shed 6 bases and J 3 bases; nucleotides not matched to a gene: 15. The germline V gene encodes CDR1 SGHVT and CDR2 SQSDAQ.

The V and J genes are TRBV6-6 and TRBJ1-1; 7 positions match TRBD1. V was pared by 5 bases and J by 5 bases, with 11 bases of the junction left unmatched. The CDR3 consists of 15 residues. Germline-derived CDR1 and CDR2 are MNHNY and SVGAGI (reference sequence). CDR3 nucleotides: TGTGCCAGCAGTGATCCAGGGGGGTCGCTGACTGAAGCTTTCTTT. It specifies CASSDPGGSLTEAFF.

The chain couples TRBV9 to TRBJ2-3, with 7 bases aligning to TRBD1. The CDR3 is 13 amino acids. V dropped 4 bases and J dropped 10; count of bases not matched to a gene: 9. CDR1 is SGDLS, CDR2 YYNGEE, per germline. In nucleotides, the CDR3 is TGTGCCAGCAGCTCCAGGGGGAGCGGAGCGCAGTATTTT. Protein product: CASSSRGSGAQYF.

This clone was counted between two and nine times. This rearrangement joins TRBV6-1 to TRBJ2-7; D tentatively reads TRBD1 or TRBD2 (5 bases each). V lost 3 bases and J 5 bases, leaving 17 bases between the germline ends. The germline V gene encodes CDR1 MNHNS and CDR2 SASEGT. The CDR3 contains 15 residues. CDR3 nucleotides: TGTGCCAGCAGTGATCAACTACGGGGCCTGGACGAGCAGTACTTC. Encoded protein: CASSDQLRGLDEQYF.

CDR3 nucleotide sequence: TGTGCCAGCAGCCCACAGGGGGACTCCTACGAGCAGTACTTC. Translated: CASSPQGDSYEQYF. The V and J genes are TRBV28 and TRBJ2-7, with 8 positions matching TRBD1. Germline assignment: CDR1 MDHEN and CDR2 SYDVKM. V lost 6 bases and J lost 0; bases outside the gene matches: 4. CDR3 length: 14 amino acids.

This clone has more than one count but fewer than ten. V is TRBV27 and J is TRBJ2-7; D possibly matches TRBD1 or TRBD2 (7 bases each). Germline V CDR1 and CDR2: MNHEY, SMNVEV (reference sequence). CDR3 length: 14 residues. The ends were cut back, 5 bases at V and 4 bases at J, with 15 bases in the middle. The CDR3 spells CASSEYRGGYEQYF. The CDR3 DNA follows: TGTGCCAGCAGTGAGTACAGGGGAGGGTACGAGCAGTACTTC.

The rearrangement joins TRBV28 to TRBJ1-2, with 7 bases lining up with TRBD1. The trim removed 5 bases at V and 4 bases at J, leaving 13 bases unmatched. The CDR3 is made up of 16 amino acids. Germline loops: CDR1 MDHEN, CDR2 SYDVKM. The CDR3: CASSHRQGPMGYGYTF. CDR3 sequence (DNA): TGTGCCAGCAGTCATAGACAGGGACCCATGGGCTATGGCTACACCTTC.